This TCR beta chain was observed in a study of beta chain features in type 1 diabetes. Study-level results: TCRB CDR3s from Type 1 diabetes patients were moderately but significantly shorter in all four CD4+ subsets.

This clone was counted a few times. Its antigen is as yet unknown. Trimming cost V 5 bases and J 8 bases; bases outside gene matches: 11. Germline V gives CDR1 MNHEY, CDR2 SMNVEV (reference sequence). The CDR3 length is 15 residues. CD4+ naive, central memory, regulatory and stem cell-like memory subsets were isolated by sorting on CD45RO/CCR7/CD25/CD127/CD95/CD27. The whole isolated RNA underwent reverse transcription, so sequencing captured expressed TCRB transcripts. Profiling relied on immunoSEQ multiplex PCR, and the TCRdb table lists in-frame clones only, not all of them. The data contain roughly 700,000 clones, roughly 12% of them singletons.

The sample comprised naive CD4+ T cells from blood. This TCR came from a man aged 18 to 29 with type 1 diabetes. This chain joins TRBV27 and TRBJ2-3, with 9 bases matching TRBD1. For the CDR3, the DNA is TGTGCCAGCAGTACGATACAGGGGGCGTATGTTACGCAGTATTTT. It yields the protein CASSTIQGAYVTQYF.